The 28 T cell receptor beta chains below were found in one sample sequenced in a study of cytotoxic CD8 clonotypes in ibrutinib-treated CLL. Data came from immunoSEQ multiplex PCR; TCRdb stores just in-frame clones and leaves some out. The sample includes approximately 210,000 clones, around 70% of them seen just once. The specimen was PBMCs, collected after 24 months of ibrutinib treatment. Receptors were obtained from a human donor with chronic lymphocytic leukemia.

This chain links TRBV18 with TRBJ2-2; a weak D match, TRBD1 (6 bases). CDR1 is KGHSH and CDR2 is LQKENI in the germline V gene. V lost 2 bases and J 2 bases, leaving 9 bases between the germline ends. The CDR3 consists of 15 residues. The CDR3 region has the DNA TGTGCCAGCTCACCAAGGACAGACAACACCGGGGAGCTGTTTTTT. Its protein product is CASSPRTDNTGELFF.

Turning to this clone: The same CDR3 can be traced to other DNA sequences in this sample. The chain couples TRBV6-5 to TRBJ1-1; D perhaps matches TRBD1 (6 bases). The CDR3 runs to 12 residues. Trimming took 6 bases from V and 1 from J, leaving 6 bases between them. Germline V CDR1 and CDR2: MNHEY, SVGAGI. The CDR3 here is CASSRGNTEAFF. CDR3 coding DNA: TGTGCCAGCAGCAGGGGGAACACTGAAGCTTTCTTT.

V and J are TRBV30 and TRBJ2-1, with D unclear. Germline-derived CDR1 and CDR2 are GTSNPN and SVGIG (reference sequence). V lost 1 base and J 7 bases, leaving 5 bases between the germline ends. This CDR3 is built from 11 residues. CDR3 sequence (DNA): TGTGCCTGGAGTGGTTTAAATGAGCAGTTCTTC. It codes for CAWSGLNEQFF.

The V gene is TRBV27, the J gene TRBJ2-7; 8 nucleotides match TRBD2. This CDR3 has 15 residues. Germline CDR1 reads MNHEY; CDR2 reads SMNVEV (reference sequence). After removal of 0 bases from V and 0 bases from J, the junction contained 1 base not matched to a gene. CDR3 in amino acids: CASSLSGLDSYEQYF. The CDR3 bases are TGTGCCAGCAGTTTATCGGGACTAGACTCCTACGAGCAGTACTTC.

J is TRBJ2-2 and V is TRBV28; D might be TRBD2 (6 bases). Deletions cut 7 bases from V and 5 bases from J, with 20 bases between. The CDR3 totals 16 residues. The germline V gene has CDR1 MDHEN and CDR2 SYDVKM. The CDR3 DNA reads as TGTGCCAGCACCCTCCCGGGAGCTATAGGGACCGGGGAGCTGTTTTTT. This translates into CASTLPGAIGTGELFF.

V gene TRBV11-3 combines with J gene TRBJ2-5; 12 bases agree with TRBD1. The germline V gene has CDR1 SGHNT and CDR2 YENEEA. V dropped 4 bases and J dropped 5; count of bases not matched to a gene: 8. CDR3 size: 16 residues. The CDR3 DNA follows: TGTGCCAGCAGCTACTCCGGGACAGGGGGCGAGGAGACCCAGTACTTC. Its translation is CASSYSGTGGEETQYF.

This CDR3 reads CASTQTLSGANVLTF. The CDR3, as DNA: TGTGCCAGCACCCAGACCCTCTCTGGGGCCAACGTCCTGACTTTC. The V call is TRBV2, the J call TRBJ2-6; D gene ambiguous. This CDR3 comprises 15 residues. With 7 bases removed from V and 0 bases from J, the gap between germline ends came to 10 bases. Per germline, CDR1 SNHLY and CDR2 FYNNEI.

This chain joins TRBV25-1 and TRBJ2-2; D unclear. This CDR3 has 14 amino acids. V was clipped by 3 bases and J by 6 bases, with 11 bases between them. Germline V gives CDR1 MGHDK, CDR2 SYGVNS. CDR3 in amino acids: CASSETAGPGELFF. The CDR3 bases are TGTGCCAGCAGTGAGACCGCCGGCCCCGGGGAGCTGTTTTTT.

This chain links TRBV15 with TRBJ1-5; D is unresolved. V was pared by 0 bases and J by 0 bases, with 6 bases between. The V gene's germline CDR1 is LNHNV and CDR2 YYDKDF (reference sequence). The CDR3 is made up of 15 amino acids. CDR3 residues: CATSRDVHSNQPQHF. The CDR3 coding sequence is TGTGCCACCAGCAGAGATGTACATAGCAATCAGCCCCAGCATTTT.

The chain couples TRBV5-1 to TRBJ2-3; 9 nucleotides match TRBD2. CDR1 and CDR2 from the germline V gene are SGHRS and YFSETQ. The junction had 7 bases not matched to a gene; V was cut back by 0 bases and J by 5 bases. This CDR3 region has 16 residues. CDR3 protein: CASSLELAGVIDTQYF. The CDR3 DNA follows: TGCGCCAGCAGCTTGGAGTTAGCGGGAGTGATAGATACGCAGTATTTT.

This clone was found a few times. J is TRBJ1-5 and V is TRBV2; D unclear. Deletions cut 3 bases from V and 3 bases from J, with 6 bases between. This CDR3 is built from 13 residues. CDR1 SNHLY and CDR2 FYNNEI come from the germline V gene. CDR3 coding DNA: TGTGCCAGCAGTGAGGATCTCAATCAGCCCCAGCATTTT. Translation: CASSEDLNQPQHF.

The rearrangement uses TRBV6-5 and TRBJ2-1, with 16 bases lining up with TRBD2. CDR1 and CDR2 from the germline V gene are MNHEY and SVGAGI. The V segment lost 2 bases and the J segment 7 bases; nucleotides outside the gene matches: 2. This CDR3 has 16 amino acids. CDR3 region: CASSYLGLAGGNEQFF. For the CDR3, the DNA is TGTGCCAGCAGTTACCTGGGACTAGCGGGAGGGAATGAGCAGTTCTTC.

The chain uses TRBV6-5 and TRBJ1-1; TRBD1 agrees at 8 bases. The CDR3 covers 14 residues. CDR1 is MNHEY, CDR2 SVGAGI, per germline. J was trimmed by 10 bases and V by 5 bases; bases with no gene match: 12. The CDR3, as DNA: TGTGCCAGCAGTACTCACCAGGGGGCGCCGGTAGCTTTCTTT. Amino acids: CASSTHQGAPVAFF.

The gene calls are TRBV12-5 and TRBJ2-1; maybe TRBD2 (5 bases). V lost 1 base, J lost 4 bases, and 5 bases lay in between. CDR3 length: 13 residues. Germline V lookup: CDR1 LGHNT, CDR2 FRNRAP. CDR3 coding DNA: TGTGCTAGTGGTTTGGCGGGGTACAATGAGCAGTTCTTC. Translated, it gives CASGLAGYNEQFF.

The sample holds many counts of this clone. The rearrangement uses TRBV18 and TRBJ2-7; 9 nucleotides agree with TRBD1. The V segment lost 4 bases and the J segment 3 bases; nucleotides outside the gene matches: 16. The CDR3 extends over 18 amino acids. CDR1 is KGHSH, CDR2 LQKENI, per germline. The DNA of the CDR3 is TGTGCCAGCTCACAAACCACGTTGGCGGGACAGGGCTTCTACGAGCAGTACTTC. Translation gives CASSQTTLAGQGFYEQYF. Using reference TRBV18 and TRBJ2-7 for the parts outside the CDR3, the full variable domain is NAGVMQNPRHLVRRRGQEARLRCSPMKGHSHVYWYRQLPEEGLKFMVYLQKENIIDESGMPKERFSAEFPKEGPSILRIQQVVRGDSAAYFCASSQTTLAGQGFYEQYFGPGTRLTVT.

The chain links TRBV7-2 to TRBJ2-5; D is tentatively TRBD1 or TRBD2 (6 bases each). The J call is doubtful: the DNA matches TRBJ2-7 better. The CDR3 is 14 amino acids. Germline assignment: CDR1 SGHTA and CDR2 FQGNSA. The CDR3 is CASSPRQGRSEQYF. CDR3 coding DNA: TGTGCCAGCAGCCCAAGGCAGGGGAGGAGCGAGCAGTACTTC.

The chain couples TRBV6-1 to TRBJ1-2; D unclear. The germline CDR1 and CDR2 sequences are MNHNS and SASEGT. V lost 0 bases and J 3 bases, leaving 11 bases between the germline ends. The CDR3 contains 15 residues. CDR3 in amino acids: CASSEAKGSYYGYTF. The DNA for the CDR3 is TGTGCCAGCAGTGAAGCGAAGGGCAGCTACTATGGCTACACCTTC.

The V and J genes are TRBV28 and TRBJ1-5; TRBD1 might be the D (5 bases). Germline V gene data show CDR1 as MDHEN and CDR2 as SYDVKM. The length of the CDR3 is 12 residues. With 6 bases removed from V and 7 bases from J, the gap between germline ends came to 10 bases. The CDR3 DNA sequence: TGTGCCAGCAGGACGGGACTCCAGCCCCAGCATTTT. Its translation is CASRTGLQPQHF.

The chain combines TRBV28 with TRBJ1-2; possible D gene TRBD1, 5 bases. Germline CDR1 MDHEN, CDR2 SYDVKM. This CDR3 contains 14 residues. Trimming left V 6 bases short and J 5 bases short, with 16 bases between. In nucleotides, the CDR3 is TGTGCCAGCAGGGGCCCCGGGGCCCTATATGGCTACACCTTC. This encodes CASRGPGALYGYTF.

This clone came up once. The rearrangement uses TRBV30 and TRBJ2-5; 9 bases align to TRBD1. CDR1 is GTSNPN, CDR2 SVGIG, per germline (reference sequence). The CDR3 totals 15 residues. Germline trimming cut 0 bases from V and 5 bases from J; bases unmatched to any gene: 7. The CDR3 DNA follows: TGTGCCTGGAGTGTAGACAGGGGGGGGAGGGAGACCCAGTACTTC. Translating it yields CAWSVDRGGRETQYF.

CDR3 DNA sequence: TGTGCCAGCAGTGAAGCGCTTTGGTCTCCCCATGAGCAGTTCTTC. It is translated as CASSEALWSPHEQFF. This rearrangement joins TRBV2 to TRBJ2-1; D gene ambiguous. Germline V gene data show CDR1 as SNHLY and CDR2 as FYNNEI. V lost 0 bases and J 8 bases, leaving 14 bases between the germline ends. The CDR3 loop spans 15 amino acids.

This rearrangement joins TRBV5-4 to TRBJ1-4; D remains unclear. V lost 0 bases and J lost 5, with 5 bases in between. CDR1 and CDR2 from the germline V gene are SGHNT and YYREEE (reference sequence). This CDR3 has 13 residues. Here the CDR3 reads CASSLGQNEKLFF. CDR3 nucleotide sequence: TGTGCCAGCAGCTTGGGGCAGAATGAAAAACTGTTTTTT. Combining the CDR3 with reference TRBV5-4 and TRBJ1-4 gives the whole variable domain ETGVTQSPTHLIKTRGQQVTLRCSSQSGHNTVSWYQQALGQGPQFIFQYYREEENGRGNFPPRFSGLQFPNYSSELNVNALELDDSALYLCASSLGQNEKLFFGSGTQLSVL.

The chain uses TRBV10-3 and TRBJ2-7, with D perhaps matching TRBD1 (6 bases). CDR1 and CDR2 (germline): ENHRY, SYGVKD. Trimming stripped 4 bases from V and 2 bases from J, with 15 bases between. The CDR3 spans 15 residues. CDR3 loop: CAISGVGQGTYEQYF. The CDR3 nucleotides are TGTGCCATCAGTGGTGTGGGGCAGGGGACCTACGAGCAGTACTTC.

The J gene is TRBJ2-7, the V gene TRBV4-2, with TRBD1 matching 7 bases. The length of the CDR3 is 16 residues. Germline V gives CDR1 LGHNA, CDR2 YNFKEQ. V was clipped by 6 bases and J by 2 bases; unmatched bases: 13. CDR3 sequence (DNA): TGTGCCAGCAGTCATCAAGACAGGGCCGTTACCTACGAGCAGTACTTC. Translated: CASSHQDRAVTYEQYF.

The chain employs TRBV9 and TRBJ1-3, with TRBD1 identical over 7 bases. V shed 2 bases and J 0 bases; nucleotides not matched to a gene: 14. Germline CDR1 is SGDLS and CDR2 is YYNGEE. This CDR3 is built from 19 residues. Here the CDR3 reads CASSVTGTAPYYSGNTIYF. Written as DNA, the CDR3 is TGTGCCAGCAGCGTGACCGGGACAGCCCCGTATTACTCTGGAAACACCATATATTTT.

This chain uses TRBV6-5 with TRBJ2-7; TRBD2 agrees at 8 bases. CDR1 and CDR2 (germline): MNHEY, SVGAGI. The CDR3 runs to 15 residues. With V trimmed by 0 bases and J by 4 bases, 5 bases remained unmatched. The CDR3 reads CASSYSPGGGYEQYF. The DNA of the CDR3 is TGTGCCAGCAGTTACTCCCCGGGAGGGGGGTACGAGCAGTACTTC.

The chain carries TRBV15 and TRBJ2-7, with 13 nucleotides matching TRBD2. The CDR3 is made up of 16 amino acids. The V segment lost 1 base and the J segment 4 bases; nucleotides outside the gene matches: 4. The germline V gene has CDR1 LNHNV and CDR2 YYDKDF (reference sequence). This CDR3 is CATSRGQLAGGYEQYF. As DNA, the CDR3 is TGTGCCACCAGCAGAGGCCAACTAGCGGGAGGGTACGAGCAGTACTTC.

The V gene is TRBV7-2, the J gene TRBJ1-5; D uncertain. This CDR3 spans 18 amino acids. Germline CDR1 reads SGHTA; CDR2 reads FQGNSA. The V and J ends lost 1 base and 0 bases respectively, with 16 bases between them. CDR3 bases: TGTGCCAGCAGCTTAGAGGTCGAGACACCCTATAGCAATCAGCCCCAGCATTTT. This translates into CASSLEVETPYSNQPQHF.